One and the same sample provided the 21 T cell receptor beta chains below, sequenced in a study of cytomegalovirus exposure and HLA in healthy donors. The study ran its PCR with 60 Vbeta and 13 Jbeta primers. TCRdb's table, derived via immunoSEQ multiplex PCR, lists solely in-frame clones and lacks some. Seen here are 100,000 or so clones, about 82% observed once, and the top ten hold about 7.9%. The sample taken for sequencing was PBMCs. The source is a man aged 25 to 40 in good health and CMV-seronegative.

The chain combines TRBV5-1 with TRBJ2-5, with D possibly matching TRBD1 (6 bases). The germline gives CDR1 SGHRS, CDR2 YFSETQ. Deletions cut 1 base from V and 0 bases from J, with 13 bases between. The CDR3 has 16 residues. The CDR3: CASSLMGTTNQETQYF. For the CDR3, the DNA is TGCGCCAGCAGCTTGATGGGGACAACGAACCAAGAGACCCAGTACTTC.

The chain joins TRBV27 to TRBJ2-7; D is uncertain. The germline gives CDR1 MNHEY, CDR2 SMNVEV (reference sequence). The CDR3 has 15 residues. V was trimmed by 1 base and J by 2 bases, leaving 12 bases between them. For the CDR3, the DNA is TGTGCCAGCAGTTTATGGTCGGCGAGCGCCTACGAGCAGTACTTC. It encodes CASSLWSASAYEQYF.

This clone has a handful of counts. This sequence joins TRBV11-2 and TRBJ1-2, with D possibly matching TRBD1 (6 bases). Germline V gene sequence: CDR1 SGHAT, CDR2 FQNNGV. V lost 3 bases and J 5 bases, leaving 13 bases between the germline ends. The CDR3 contains 14 residues. The CDR3 is CASSFRGGVYGYTF. In nucleotides, the CDR3 is TGTGCCAGCAGCTTTCGCGGGGGCGTTTATGGCTACACCTTC.

In its sample, this clone was seen a few times. V is TRBV6-6 and J is TRBJ1-5, with TRBD1 matching over 7 bases. The V and J ends lost 2 bases and 0 bases, in that order; junction bases with no gene match: 4. CDR3 size: 16 residues. In germline, CDR1 is MNHNY, CDR2 SVGAGI (reference sequence). The CDR3 protein is CASSYGTEFSNQPQHF. DNA for the CDR3: TGTGCCAGCAGTTACGGGACAGAGTTTAGCAATCAGCCCCAGCATTTT.

This clone was detected only a few times. The chain links TRBV18 to TRBJ1-4; 8 bases line up with TRBD1. Per the germline V gene, CDR1 is KGHSH and CDR2 is LQKENI. J gave up 6 bases and V 3 bases, and 6 bases lay outside the gene matches. The CDR3 runs to 15 residues. The CDR3, as DNA: TGTGCCAGCTCACCCCGACAGGGGAAGGATGAAAAACTGTTTTTT. Residues: CASSPRQGKDEKLFF.

The gene calls are TRBV27 and TRBJ2-2; 15 bases map to TRBD2. Germline CDR1 is MNHEY and CDR2 is SMNVEV (reference sequence). V was pared by 8 bases and J by 6 bases, with 1 base of the junction left unmatched. This CDR3 contains 14 residues. The CDR3 is CASRTSGGAGELFF. The CDR3, as DNA: TGTGCCAGCCGGACTAGCGGGGGGGCCGGGGAGCTGTTTTTT.

This sequence joins TRBV30 and TRBJ2-3, with 14 bases matching TRBD2. The V and J ends lost 4 bases and 4 bases, in that order; junction bases with no gene match: 4. The CDR3 is made up of 15 amino acids. The germline V gene has CDR1 GTSNPN and CDR2 SVGIG (reference sequence). As DNA, the CDR3 is TGTGCCTGGACACGGGGACTAGCGGGAGCAGATACGCAGTATTTT. It yields the protein CAWTRGLAGADTQYF. Based on the CDR3 plus reference TRBV30 and TRBJ2-3, the full variable domain is SQTIHQWPATLVQPVGSPLSLECTVEGTSNPNLYWYRQAAGRGLQLLFYSVGIGQISSEVPQNLSASRPQDRQFILSSKKLLLSDSGFYLCAWTRGLAGADTQYFGPGTRLTVL.

This clone was detected once. The chain joins TRBV6-4 to TRBJ2-2; D is undetermined. The CDR3 has 13 amino acids. Per germline, CDR1 MRHNA and CDR2 SNTAGT. V was pared by 2 bases and J by 5 bases, with 6 bases between. The CDR3 nucleotides read TGTGCCAGCAGTGACGCAGATACCGGGGAGCTGTTTTTT. Protein product: CASSDADTGELFF.

The gene calls are TRBV6-5 and TRBJ1-1, with 7 positions matching TRBD1. J gave up 2 bases and V 4 bases, and 7 bases lay outside the gene matches. The CDR3 length is 15 residues. The V gene's germline CDR1 is MNHEY and CDR2 SVGAGI. The CDR3 protein is CASSSYRGPNTEAFF. The CDR3, as DNA: TGTGCCAGCAGTTCGTACAGGGGACCCAACACTGAAGCTTTCTTT.

The V call is TRBV10-1, the J call TRBJ1-1; D is unresolved. CDR3 size: 14 residues. Germline CDR1 and CDR2: WNHNN and SYGVQD (reference sequence). Between the trimmed V and J ends, which lost 2 bases and 0 bases, there was a span of 7 bases. The CDR3 DNA sequence: TGCGCCAGCAGTGAGGAGCCTATGAACACTGAAGCTTTCTTT. It encodes CASSEEPMNTEAFF.

This sequence joins TRBV12-5 and TRBJ2-1; D gene uncertain. V was shortened by 6 bases and J by 2 bases, with 11 bases between the two germline ends. CDR1 LGHNT and CDR2 FRNRAP come from the germline V gene. This CDR3 is built from 14 residues. CDR3 sequence: CASGPPKTYNEQFF. The CDR3 region has the DNA TGTGCTAGTGGCCCCCCTAAGACCTACAATGAGCAGTTCTTC.

This clone was seen more than once but under ten times. The J gene is TRBJ2-1, the V gene TRBV15; D is perhaps TRBD1 (5 bases). The V and J ends lost 0 bases and 0 bases respectively, with 9 bases between them. There are 16 residues in the CDR3. From germline, CDR1 is LNHNV and CDR2 YYDKDF (reference sequence). CDR3 in amino acids: CATSRDDSISYNEQFF. DNA of the CDR3: TGTGCCACCAGCAGAGATGACAGCATCTCCTACAATGAGCAGTTCTTC.

The rearrangement uses TRBV30 and TRBJ1-1; D is possibly TRBD1 (5 bases). The CDR3 length is 13 residues. V was cut by 4 bases and J by 3 bases, with 12 bases left in between. From germline, CDR1 is GTSNPN and CDR2 SVGIG (reference sequence). The DNA for the CDR3 is TGTGCCTGGATAGAATACAGGTACACTGAAGCTTTCTTT. The encoded protein is CAWIEYRYTEAFF.

V usage is TRBV9 and J usage is TRBJ1-1; D perhaps matches TRBD1 (6 bases). Germline V gene sequence: CDR1 SGDLS, CDR2 YYNGEE. Trimming shortened V by 4 bases and J by 4 bases, and 17 bases separated the two germline ends. The CDR3 has 15 residues. The CDR3 coding sequence is TGTGCCAGCAGCCCTTTAGGGGGGGCCAGCACTGAAGCTTTCTTT. Its translation: CASSPLGGASTEAFF.

The genes are TRBV11-3 and TRBJ1-1; TRBD1 aligns across 7 bases. The J segment lost 1 base and the V segment lost 5 bases, leaving 7 bases of the junction unmatched. Germline CDR1 reads SGHNT; CDR2 reads YENEEA. This CDR3 region has 15 residues. The CDR3 DNA follows: TGTGCCAGCAGCCCAGCAGGGGGGCCGAACACTGAAGCTTTCTTT. Its protein product is CASSPAGGPNTEAFF.

This chain uses TRBV10-3 with TRBJ1-2, with a weak D call TRBD1 (6 bases). The germline gives CDR1 ENHRY, CDR2 SYGVKD. Trimming cost V 3 bases and J 2 bases, with 19 bases left between them. The CDR3 spans 17 residues. This CDR3 reads CAISEWDTQQTNYGYTF. CDR3 coding DNA: TGTGCCATCAGTGAATGGGACACACAACAAACAAACTATGGCTACACCTTC.

The J gene is TRBJ2-5, the V gene TRBV28, with 8 nucleotides matching TRBD1. Looked up from germline, CDR1 is MDHEN and CDR2 is SYDVKM. J lost 0 bases, V lost 5 bases, and 8 bases had no gene match. This CDR3 is built from 16 residues. CDR3 region: CASSPTGDRYQETQYF. DNA for the CDR3: TGTGCCAGCAGTCCGACAGGGGATAGGTACCAAGAGACCCAGTACTTC.

V gene TRBV4-1 combines with J gene TRBJ1-2, with 9 positions matching TRBD1. V trimming: 5 bases; J trimming: 8 bases; junction bases outside the gene matches: 9. The germline V gene encodes CDR1 MGHRA and CDR2 YSYEKL. The CDR3 contains 14 residues. The CDR3 reads CASSYDRGVSGYTF. The CDR3 DNA sequence: TGCGCCAGCAGCTATGACAGGGGGGTCAGCGGCTACACCTTC.

The chain recombines TRBV9 with TRBJ2-5; 8 nucleotides align to TRBD1. Germline CDR1 is SGDLS and CDR2 is YYNGEE. V was clipped by 3 bases and J by 3 bases; unmatched bases: 4. The CDR3 runs 14 residues. DNA of the CDR3: TGTGCCAGCAGCGAGGACAGGGTGGAAGAGACCCAGTACTTC. It encodes CASSEDRVEETQYF.

The chain couples TRBV1 to TRBJ1-1; TRBD1, the table's D call, lacks a check against the DNA. TRBV1 constitutes a pseudogene. The CDR3 is made up of 17 amino acids. The CDR3 DNA is TGCACCAGCAGCCTACTGCTTACTGGACAGGGACAACCTGAAGCTTTCTTT. It is translated as CTSSLLLTGQGQPEAFF.

Only a few counts were recorded for this clone. The V and J genes are TRBV6-6 and TRBJ1-1; 7 bases align to TRBD1. The length of the CDR3 is 15 residues. The germline V gene has CDR1 MNHNY and CDR2 SVGAGI (reference sequence). J lost 0 bases, V lost 6 bases, and 7 bases had no gene match. Here the CDR3 reads CASRDRYKLNTEAFF. The CDR3 nucleotides are TGTGCCAGCAGGGACAGGTATAAATTGAACACTGAAGCTTTCTTT.